The subject of this entry is one T cell receptor (beta chain). This sample was included in a study of blood T cell repertoires in COVID-19. Sequenced by immunoSEQ multiplex PCR; TCRdb stores in-frame clones only, minus some. Found here are more than 45,000 clones, 90% to 95% of them singletons; the top ten hold roughly 9.7%. The CDR3 sequence is 16 residues long. The germline V gene encodes CDR1 SGHTA and CDR2 FQGNSA. The trim removed 1 base at V and 5 bases at J, leaving 7 bases unmatched. The clonotype originates from a woman aged 80 or over with acute or convalescent COVID-19. The chain couples TRBV7-2 to TRBJ2-5; 10 bases match TRBD1. Input material: peripheral blood. DNA of the CDR3: TGTGCCAGCAGCTTAGGGACAGGGGGACGTGGGGAGACCCAGTACTTC. This encodes CASSLGTGGRGETQYF.